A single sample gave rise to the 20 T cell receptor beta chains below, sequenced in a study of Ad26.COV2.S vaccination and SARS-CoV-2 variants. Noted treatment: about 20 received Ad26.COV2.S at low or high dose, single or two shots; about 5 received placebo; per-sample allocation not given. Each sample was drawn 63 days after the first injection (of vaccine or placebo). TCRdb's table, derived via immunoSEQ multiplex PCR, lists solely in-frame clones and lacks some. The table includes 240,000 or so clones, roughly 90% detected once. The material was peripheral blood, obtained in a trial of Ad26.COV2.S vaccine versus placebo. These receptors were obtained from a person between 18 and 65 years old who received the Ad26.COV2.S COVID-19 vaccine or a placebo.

The CDR3 loop is CASSYASGSSYEQYF. CDR3 coding DNA: TGTGCCAGCAGTTACGCTAGCGGGAGCTCCTACGAGCAGTACTTC. The chain recombines TRBV6-2 or TRBV6-3 with TRBJ2-7; 10 bases map to TRBD2. The CDR3 sequence is 15 residues long. Looked up from germline, CDR1 is MNHEY and CDR2 is SVGEGT. V was pared by 2 bases and J by 0 bases, with 1 base of the junction left unmatched.

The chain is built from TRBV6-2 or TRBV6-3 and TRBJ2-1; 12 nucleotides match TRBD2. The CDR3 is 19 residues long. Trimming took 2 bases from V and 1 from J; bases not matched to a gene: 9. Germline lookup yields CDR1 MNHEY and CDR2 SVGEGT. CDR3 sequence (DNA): TGTGCCAGCAGTTACAACCAGCTAGCGGGGGGGCGGTCCTACAATGAGCAGTTCTTC. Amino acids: CASSYNQLAGGRSYNEQFF.

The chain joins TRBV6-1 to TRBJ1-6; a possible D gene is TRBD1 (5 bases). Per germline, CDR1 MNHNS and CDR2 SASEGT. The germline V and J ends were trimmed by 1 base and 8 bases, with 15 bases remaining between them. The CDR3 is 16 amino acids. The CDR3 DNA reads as TGTGCCAGCAGTGAAGAGGTGATACAGGTCTATTCACCCCTCCACTTT. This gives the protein CASSEEVIQVYSPLHF.

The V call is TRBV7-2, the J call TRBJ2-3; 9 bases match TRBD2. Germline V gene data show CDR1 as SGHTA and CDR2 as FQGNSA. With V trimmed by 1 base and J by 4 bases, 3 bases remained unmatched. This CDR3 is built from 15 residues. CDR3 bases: TGTGCCAGCAGCTTAGGCGGGGGGGCCCCAGATACGCAGTATTTT. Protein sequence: CASSLGGGAPDTQYF. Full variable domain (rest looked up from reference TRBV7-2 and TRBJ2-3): GAGVSQSPSNKVTEKGKDVELRCDPISGHTALYWYRQSLGQGLEFLIYFQGNSAPDKSGLPSDRFSAERTGGSVSTLTIQRTQQEDSAVYLCASSLGGGAPDTQYFGPGTRLTVL.

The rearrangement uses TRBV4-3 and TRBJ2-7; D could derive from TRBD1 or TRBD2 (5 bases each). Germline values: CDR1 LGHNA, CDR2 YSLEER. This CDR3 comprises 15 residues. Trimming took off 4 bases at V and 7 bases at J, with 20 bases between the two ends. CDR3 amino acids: CASSLKVGAAREQYF. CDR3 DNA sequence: TGCGCCAGCAGCCTAAAAGTCGGGGCGGCAAGGGAGCAGTACTTC.

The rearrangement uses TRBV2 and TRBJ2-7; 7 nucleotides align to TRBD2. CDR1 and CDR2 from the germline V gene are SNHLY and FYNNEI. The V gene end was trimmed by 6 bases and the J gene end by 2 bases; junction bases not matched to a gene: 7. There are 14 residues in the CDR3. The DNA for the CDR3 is TGTGCCAGCAGGCCGAGCGGGGTACCCTACGAGCAGTACTTC. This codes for CASRPSGVPYEQYF.

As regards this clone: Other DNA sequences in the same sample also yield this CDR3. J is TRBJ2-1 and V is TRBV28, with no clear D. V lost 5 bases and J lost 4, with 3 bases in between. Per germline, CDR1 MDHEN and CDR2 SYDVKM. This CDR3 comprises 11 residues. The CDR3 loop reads CASSLYNEQFF. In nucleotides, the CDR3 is TGTGCCAGCAGTCTATACAATGAGCAGTTCTTC.

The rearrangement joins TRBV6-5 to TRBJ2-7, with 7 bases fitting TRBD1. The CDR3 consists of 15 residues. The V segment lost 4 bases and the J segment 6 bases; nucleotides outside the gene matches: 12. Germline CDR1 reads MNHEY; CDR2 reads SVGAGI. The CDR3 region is CASSSILRQGGEQYF. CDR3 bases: TGTGCCAGCAGTTCCATACTACGACAGGGCGGCGAGCAGTACTTC.

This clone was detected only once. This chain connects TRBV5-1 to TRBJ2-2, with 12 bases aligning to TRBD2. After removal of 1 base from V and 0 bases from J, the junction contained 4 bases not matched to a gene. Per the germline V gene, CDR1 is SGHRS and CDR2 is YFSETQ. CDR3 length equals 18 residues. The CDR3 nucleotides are TGCGCCAGCAGCTTGTCGGCTAGCGGGGGGGCGAACACCGGGGAGCTGTTTTTT. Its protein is CASSLSASGGANTGELFF.

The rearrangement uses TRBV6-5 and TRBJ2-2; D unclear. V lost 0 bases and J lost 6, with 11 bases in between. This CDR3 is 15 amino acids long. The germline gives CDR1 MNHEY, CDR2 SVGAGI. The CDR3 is CASSYSRPYAGELFF. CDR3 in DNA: TGTGCCAGCAGTTACTCCCGTCCCTACGCCGGGGAGCTGTTTTTT.

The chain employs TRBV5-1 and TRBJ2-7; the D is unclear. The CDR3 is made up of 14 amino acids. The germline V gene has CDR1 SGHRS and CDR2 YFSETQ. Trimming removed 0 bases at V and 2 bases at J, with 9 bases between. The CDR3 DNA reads TGCGCCAGCAGCTTGGAAGGGTTTACCTACGAGCAGTACTTC. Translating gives CASSLEGFTYEQYF.

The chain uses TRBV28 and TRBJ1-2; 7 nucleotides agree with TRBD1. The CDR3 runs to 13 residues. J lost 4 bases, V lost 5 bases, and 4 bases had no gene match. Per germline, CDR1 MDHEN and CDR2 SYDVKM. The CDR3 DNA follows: TGTGCCAGCAGTCCGACAGGGATCTATGGCTACACCTTC. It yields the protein CASSPTGIYGYTF.

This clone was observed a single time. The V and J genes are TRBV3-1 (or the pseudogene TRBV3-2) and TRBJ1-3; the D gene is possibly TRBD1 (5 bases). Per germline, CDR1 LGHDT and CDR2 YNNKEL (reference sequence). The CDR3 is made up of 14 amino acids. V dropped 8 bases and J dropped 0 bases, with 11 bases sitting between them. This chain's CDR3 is CASRGTSSGNTIYF. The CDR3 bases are TGTGCCAGCCGAGGGACTAGCTCTGGAAACACCATATATTTT.

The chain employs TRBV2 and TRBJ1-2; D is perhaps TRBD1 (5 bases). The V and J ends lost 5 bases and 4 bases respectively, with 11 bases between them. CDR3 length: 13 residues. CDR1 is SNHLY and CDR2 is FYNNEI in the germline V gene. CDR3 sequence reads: CASSTQGTYGYTF. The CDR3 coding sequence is TGTGCCAGCAGTACCCAGGGAACCTATGGCTACACCTTC.

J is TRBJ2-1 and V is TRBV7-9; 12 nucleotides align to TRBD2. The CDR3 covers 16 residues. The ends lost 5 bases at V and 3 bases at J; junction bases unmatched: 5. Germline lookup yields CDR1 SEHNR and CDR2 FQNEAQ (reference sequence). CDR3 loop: CASSPRLAGVYNEQFF. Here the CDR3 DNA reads TGTGCCAGCAGCCCCCGACTAGCGGGAGTCTACAATGAGCAGTTCTTC.

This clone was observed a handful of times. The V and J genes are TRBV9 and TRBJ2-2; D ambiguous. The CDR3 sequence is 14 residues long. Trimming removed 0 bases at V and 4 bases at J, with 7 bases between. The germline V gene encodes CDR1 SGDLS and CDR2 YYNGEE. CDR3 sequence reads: CASSVGSGTGELFF. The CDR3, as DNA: TGTGCCAGCAGCGTAGGATCAGGCACCGGGGAGCTGTTTTTT.

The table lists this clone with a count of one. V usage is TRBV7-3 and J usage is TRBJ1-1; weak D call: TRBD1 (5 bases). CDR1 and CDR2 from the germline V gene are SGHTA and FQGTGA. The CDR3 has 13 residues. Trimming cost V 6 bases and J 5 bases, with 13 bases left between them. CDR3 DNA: TGTGCCAGCAGTATTCTCGGGGGGACTGAAGCTTTCTTT. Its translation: CASSILGGTEAFF.

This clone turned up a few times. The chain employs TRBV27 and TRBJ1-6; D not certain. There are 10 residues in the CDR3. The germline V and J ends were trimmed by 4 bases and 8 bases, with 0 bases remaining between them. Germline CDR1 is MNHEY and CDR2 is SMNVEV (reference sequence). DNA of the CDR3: TGTGCCAGCAGTTATTCACCCCTCCACTTT. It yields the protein CASSYSPLHF.

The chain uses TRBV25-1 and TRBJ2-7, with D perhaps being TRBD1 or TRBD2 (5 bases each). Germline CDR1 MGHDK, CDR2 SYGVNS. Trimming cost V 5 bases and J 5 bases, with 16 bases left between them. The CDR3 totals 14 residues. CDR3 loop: CASSLGATLDEQYF. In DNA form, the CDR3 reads TGTGCCAGCAGTCTCGGGGCGACCTTGGACGAGCAGTACTTC.

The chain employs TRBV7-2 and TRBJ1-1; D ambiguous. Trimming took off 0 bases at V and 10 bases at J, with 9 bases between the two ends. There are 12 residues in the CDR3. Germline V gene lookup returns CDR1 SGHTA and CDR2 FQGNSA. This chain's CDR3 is CASSLAPGGAFF. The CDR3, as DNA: TGTGCCAGCAGCTTAGCCCCAGGTGGAGCTTTCTTT.